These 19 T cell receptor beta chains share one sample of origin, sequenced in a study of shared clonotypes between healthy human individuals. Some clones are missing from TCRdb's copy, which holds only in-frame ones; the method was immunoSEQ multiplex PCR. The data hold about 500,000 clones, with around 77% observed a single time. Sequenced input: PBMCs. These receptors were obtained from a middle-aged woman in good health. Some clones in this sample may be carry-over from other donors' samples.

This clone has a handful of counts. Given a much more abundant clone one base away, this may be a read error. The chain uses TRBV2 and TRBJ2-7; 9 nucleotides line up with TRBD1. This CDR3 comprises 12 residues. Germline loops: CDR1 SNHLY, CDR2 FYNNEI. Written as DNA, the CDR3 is TGTGCCGGCAGACAGGGGGCCTACGAGCAGTACTTC. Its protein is CAGRQGAYEQYF.

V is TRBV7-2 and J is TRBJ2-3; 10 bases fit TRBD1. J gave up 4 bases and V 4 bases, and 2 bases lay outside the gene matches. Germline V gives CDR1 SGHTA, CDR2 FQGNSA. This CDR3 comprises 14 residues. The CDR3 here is CASSSTGGADTQYF. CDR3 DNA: TGTGCCAGCAGCTCGACAGGGGGCGCAGATACGCAGTATTTT.

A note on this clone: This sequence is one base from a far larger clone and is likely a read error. CDR3 nucleotide sequence: TGTGCCTGGAGCCGCTTTGGGGGTCTAACTGGGGCCAACGCCCTGACTTTC. Its translation: CAWSRFGGLTGANALTF. The gene calls are TRBV30 and TRBJ2-6; D assignment may be TRBD1 or TRBD2 (5 bases each). Germline assignment: CDR1 GTSNPN and CDR2 SVGIG (reference sequence). This CDR3 has 17 amino acids.

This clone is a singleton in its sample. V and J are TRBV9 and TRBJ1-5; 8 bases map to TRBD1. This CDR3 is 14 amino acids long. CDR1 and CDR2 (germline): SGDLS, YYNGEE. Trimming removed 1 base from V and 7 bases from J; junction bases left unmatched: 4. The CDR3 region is CASSVTGGGQPQHF. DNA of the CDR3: TGTGCCAGCAGCGTAACAGGGGGTGGGCAGCCCCAGCATTTT.

CDR3 region: CAAGHENNYGYTF. CDR3 bases: TGTGCCGCCGGACACGAAAACAACTATGGCTACACCTTC. The J gene is TRBJ1-2, the V gene TRBV6-5; TRBD1 might be the D (5 bases). V lost 11 bases, J lost 2 bases, and 15 bases lay in between. The CDR3 extends over 13 amino acids. CDR1 is MNHEY, CDR2 SVGAGI, per germline.

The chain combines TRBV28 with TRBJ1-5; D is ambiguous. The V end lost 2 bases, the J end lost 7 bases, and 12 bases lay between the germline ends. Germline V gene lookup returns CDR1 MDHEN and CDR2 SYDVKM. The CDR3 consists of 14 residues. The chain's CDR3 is CASSLGSAEQPQHF. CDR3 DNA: TGTGCCAGCAGTTTAGGATCCGCGGAGCAGCCCCAGCATTTT.

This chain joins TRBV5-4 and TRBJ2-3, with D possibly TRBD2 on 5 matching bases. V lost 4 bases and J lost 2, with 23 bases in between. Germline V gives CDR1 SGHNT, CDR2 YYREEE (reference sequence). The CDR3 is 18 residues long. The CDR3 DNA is TGTGCCAGCAGCCCAAAAGGGAGTTCGCTTATACACACAGATACGCAGTATTTT. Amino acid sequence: CASSPKGSSLIHTDTQYF.

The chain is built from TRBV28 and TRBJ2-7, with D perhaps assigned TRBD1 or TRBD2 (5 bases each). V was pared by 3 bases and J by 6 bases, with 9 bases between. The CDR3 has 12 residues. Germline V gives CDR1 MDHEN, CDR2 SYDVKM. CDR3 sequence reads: CASSFRGFEQYF. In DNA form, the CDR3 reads TGTGCCAGCAGTTTTCGGGGCTTCGAGCAGTACTTC.

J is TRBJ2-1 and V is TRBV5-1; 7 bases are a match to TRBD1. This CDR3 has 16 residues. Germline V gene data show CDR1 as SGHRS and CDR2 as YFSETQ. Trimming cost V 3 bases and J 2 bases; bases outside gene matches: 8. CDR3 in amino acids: CASSSQTGVAYNEQFF. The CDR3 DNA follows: TGCGCCAGCAGCTCACAAACAGGGGTAGCCTACAATGAGCAGTTCTTC.

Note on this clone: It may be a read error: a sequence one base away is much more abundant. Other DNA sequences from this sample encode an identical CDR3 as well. The chain's CDR3 is CASSPQYGEQFF. In DNA form, the CDR3 reads TGTGCCAGCAGTCCCCAGTACGGTGAGCAGTTCTTC. The chain joins TRBV28 to TRBJ2-1; D is uncertain. The germline V gene encodes CDR1 MDHEN and CDR2 SYDVKM. Trimming shortened V by 5 bases and J by 9 bases, and 11 bases separated the two germline ends. The CDR3 sequence is 12 residues long. The full variable domain, its missing parts supplied by reference TRBV28 and TRBJ2-1, is DVKVTQSSRYLVKRTGEKVFLECVQDMDHENMFWYRQDPGLGLRLIYFSYDVKMKEKGDIPEGYSVSREKKERFSLILESASTNQTSMYLCASSPQYGEQFFGPGTRLTVL.

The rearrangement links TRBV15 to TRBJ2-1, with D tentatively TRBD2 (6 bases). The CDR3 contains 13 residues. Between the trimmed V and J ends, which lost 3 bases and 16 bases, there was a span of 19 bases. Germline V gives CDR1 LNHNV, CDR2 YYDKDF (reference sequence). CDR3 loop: CATSRASSEGYFF. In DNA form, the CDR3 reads TGTGCCACCAGCAGGGCCTCTAGCGAGGGTTATTTCTTC.

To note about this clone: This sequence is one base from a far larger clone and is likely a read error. The CDR3 reads CARSFWGLGEAFF. Written as DNA, the CDR3 is TGCGCCAGAAGCTTTTGGGGACTCGGTGAAGCTTTCTTT. This chain joins TRBV5-1 and TRBJ1-1; tentative D call: TRBD1 (5 bases). Germline-derived CDR1 and CDR2 are SGHRS and YFSETQ. The CDR3 spans 13 residues.

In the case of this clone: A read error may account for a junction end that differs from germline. The CDR3 DNA follows: TGTGCCAGCAGTGGAGGGACTAGCATCTACCAGCAGTACTTC. Amino acids: CASSGGTSIYQQYF. V gene TRBV2 combines with J gene TRBJ2-7, with 9 bases that match TRBD2. This CDR3 comprises 14 residues. Germline-derived CDR1 and CDR2 are SNHLY and FYNNEI. The variable domain in full, completed from reference TRBV2 and TRBJ2-7, reads EPEVTQTPSHQVTQMGQEVILRCVPISNHLYFYWYRQILGQKVEFLVSFYNNEISEKSEIFDDQFSVERPDGSNFTLKIRSTKLEDSAMYFCASSGGTSIYQQYFGPGTRLTVT.

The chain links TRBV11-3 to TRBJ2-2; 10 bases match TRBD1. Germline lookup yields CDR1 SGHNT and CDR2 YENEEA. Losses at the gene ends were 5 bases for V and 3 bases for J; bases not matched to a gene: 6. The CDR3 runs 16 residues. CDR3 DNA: TGTGCCAGCAGCCGACAGGGGGCGACTGACACCGGGGAGCTGTTTTTT. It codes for CASSRQGATDTGELFF. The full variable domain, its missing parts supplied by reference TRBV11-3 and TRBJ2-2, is EAGVVQSPRYKIIEKKQPVAFWCNPISGHNTLYWYLQNLGQGPELLIRYENEEAVDDSQLPKDRFSAERLKGVDSTLKIQPAELGDSAVYLCASSRQGATDTGELFFGEGSRLTVL.

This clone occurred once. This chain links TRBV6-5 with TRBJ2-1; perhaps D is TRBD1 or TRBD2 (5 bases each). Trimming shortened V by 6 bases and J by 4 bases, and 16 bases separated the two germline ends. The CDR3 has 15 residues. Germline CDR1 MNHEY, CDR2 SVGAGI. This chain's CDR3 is CASSPVGESYNEQFF. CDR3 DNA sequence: TGTGCCAGCAGCCCAGTAGGGGAGTCTTACAATGAGCAGTTCTTC.

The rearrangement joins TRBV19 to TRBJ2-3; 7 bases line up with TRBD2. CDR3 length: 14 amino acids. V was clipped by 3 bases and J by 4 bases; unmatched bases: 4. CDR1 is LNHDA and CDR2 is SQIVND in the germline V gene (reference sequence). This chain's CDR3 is CASSMSGVPDTQYF. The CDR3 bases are TGTGCCAGTAGTATGAGCGGGGTTCCAGATACGCAGTATTTT. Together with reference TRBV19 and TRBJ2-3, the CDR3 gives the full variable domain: DGGITQSPKYLFRKEGQNVTLSCEQNLNHDAMYWYRQDPGQGLRLIYYSQIVNDFQKGDIAEGYSVSREKKESFPLTVTSAQKNPTAFYLCASSMSGVPDTQYFGPGTRLTVL.

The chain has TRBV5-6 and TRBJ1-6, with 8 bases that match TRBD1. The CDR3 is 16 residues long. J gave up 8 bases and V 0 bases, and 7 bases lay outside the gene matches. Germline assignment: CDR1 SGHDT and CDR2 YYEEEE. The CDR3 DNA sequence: TGTGCCAGCAGCTTGGAGAGGACAGGGCCCTATTCACCCCTCCACTTT. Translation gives CASSLERTGPYSPLHF.

CDR3 loop: CASSLKASRAIHEQFF. CDR3 sequence (DNA): TGTGCCAGCAGCTTAAAGGCTAGCAGGGCAATTCATGAGCAGTTCTTC. The V gene is TRBV7-9, the J gene TRBJ2-1; D is possibly TRBD1 or TRBD2 (5 bases each). The V end was cut by 2 bases, the J end by 8 bases, with 19 bases between. CDR1 is SEHNR, CDR2 FQNEAQ, per germline (reference sequence). The CDR3 length is 16 residues. Looking up the rest from reference TRBV7-9 and TRBJ2-1 gives the full variable domain: DTGVSQNPRHKITKRGQNVTFRCDPISEHNRLYWYRQTLGQGPEFLTYFQNEAQLEKSRLLSDRFSAERPKGSFSTLEIQRTEQGDSAMYLCASSLKASRAIHEQFFGPGTRLTVL.

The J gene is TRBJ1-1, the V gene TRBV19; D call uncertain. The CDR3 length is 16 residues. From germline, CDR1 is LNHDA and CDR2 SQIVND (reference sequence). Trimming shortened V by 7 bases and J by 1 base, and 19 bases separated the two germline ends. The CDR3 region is CASTARAGLANTEAFF. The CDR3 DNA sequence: TGTGCCAGTACCGCTCGGGCAGGTTTGGCGAACACTGAAGCTTTCTTT.